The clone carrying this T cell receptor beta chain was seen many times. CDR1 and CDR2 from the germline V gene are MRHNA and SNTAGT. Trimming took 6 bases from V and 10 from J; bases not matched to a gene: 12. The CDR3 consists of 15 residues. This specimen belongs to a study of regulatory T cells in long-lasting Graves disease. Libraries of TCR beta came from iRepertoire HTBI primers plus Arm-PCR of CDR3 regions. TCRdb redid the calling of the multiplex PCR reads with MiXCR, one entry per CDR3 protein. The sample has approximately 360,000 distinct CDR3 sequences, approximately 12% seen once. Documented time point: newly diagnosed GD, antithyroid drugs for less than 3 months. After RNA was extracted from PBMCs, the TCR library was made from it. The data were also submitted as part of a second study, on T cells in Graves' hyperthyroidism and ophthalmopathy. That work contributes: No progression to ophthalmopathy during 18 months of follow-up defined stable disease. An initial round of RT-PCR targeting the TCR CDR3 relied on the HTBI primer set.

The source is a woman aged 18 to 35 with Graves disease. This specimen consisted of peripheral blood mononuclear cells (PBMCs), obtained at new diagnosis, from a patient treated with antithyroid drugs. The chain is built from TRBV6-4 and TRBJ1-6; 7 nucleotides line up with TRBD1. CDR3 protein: CASRRTGFLVSPLHF. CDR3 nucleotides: TGTGCCAGCAGAAGGACAGGTTTCCTGGTCTCACCCCTCCACTTT.